This record concerns one T cell receptor beta chain sequence. The record originates from a study of blood T cell repertoires in COVID-19. Study-wide background: Acute-phase and convalescent COVID-19 samples originated in the United States, Italy and Spain. PBMCs, B-cell-depleted T cells, or T cells were the source of the cDNA or gDNA that made up the material.

Germline V gene sequence: CDR1 LNHDA, CDR2 SQIVND (reference sequence). The CDR3 contains 16 residues. V gave up 3 bases and J gave up 4 bases; unmatched junction bases: 11. Methods used by the authors: Scientists estimated how many nucleated cells there were by amplifying reference gene primers. The protocol was immunoSEQ multiplex PCR, while the TCRdb copy is restricted to in-frame clones and leaves out a portion. The V and J calls and clone size are taken from that table; D and trimming were inferred from the DNA. The sample lists approximately 86,000 clones, 80% occurring once. Material: peripheral blood. The rearrangement links TRBV19 to TRBJ1-1, with 7 nucleotides matching TRBD1. The clonotype comes from a woman between 65 and 79 years old with acute or convalescent COVID-19. CDR3 nucleotide sequence: TGTGCCAGTAGTATCCCGACAGGGTTGGGTGTCACTGAAGCTTTCTTT. Amino acids: CASSIPTGLGVTEAFF.